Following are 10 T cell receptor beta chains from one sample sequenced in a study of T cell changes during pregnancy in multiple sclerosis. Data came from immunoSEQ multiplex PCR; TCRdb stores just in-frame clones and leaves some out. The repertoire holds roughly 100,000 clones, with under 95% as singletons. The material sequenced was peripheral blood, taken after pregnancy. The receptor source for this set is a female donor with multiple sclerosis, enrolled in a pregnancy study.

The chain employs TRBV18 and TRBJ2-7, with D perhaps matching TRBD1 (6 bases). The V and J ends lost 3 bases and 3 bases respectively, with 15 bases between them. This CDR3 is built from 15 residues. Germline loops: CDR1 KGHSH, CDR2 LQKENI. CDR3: CASSPATTGFYEQYF. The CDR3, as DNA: TGTGCCAGCTCACCGGCTACTACAGGGTTCTACGAGCAGTACTTC.

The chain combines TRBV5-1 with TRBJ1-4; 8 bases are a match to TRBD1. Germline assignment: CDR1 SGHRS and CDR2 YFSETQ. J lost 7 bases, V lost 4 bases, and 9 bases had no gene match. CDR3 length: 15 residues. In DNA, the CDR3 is TGCGCCAGCAGCAAAGGACAGGGTGACGGTGAAAAACTGTTTTTT. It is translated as CASSKGQGDGEKLFF.

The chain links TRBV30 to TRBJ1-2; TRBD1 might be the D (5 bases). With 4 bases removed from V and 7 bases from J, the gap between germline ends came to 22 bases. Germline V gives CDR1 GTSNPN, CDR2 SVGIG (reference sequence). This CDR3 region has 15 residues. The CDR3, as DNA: TGTGCCTGGACCCCCTACCGGGGGGTGGGGAGTGGCTACACCTTC. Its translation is CAWTPYRGVGSGYTF.

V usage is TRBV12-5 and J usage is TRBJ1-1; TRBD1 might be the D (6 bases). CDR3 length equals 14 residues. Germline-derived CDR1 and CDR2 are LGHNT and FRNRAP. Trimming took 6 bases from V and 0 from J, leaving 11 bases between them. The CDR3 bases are TGTGCTAGTGGCTATGGGACATTGAACACTGAAGCTTTCTTT. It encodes CASGYGTLNTEAFF.

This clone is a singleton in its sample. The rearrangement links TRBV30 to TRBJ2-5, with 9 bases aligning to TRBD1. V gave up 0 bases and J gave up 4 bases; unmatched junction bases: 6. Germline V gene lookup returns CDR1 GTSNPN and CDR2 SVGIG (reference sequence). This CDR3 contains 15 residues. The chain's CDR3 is CAWSVQGATGETQYF. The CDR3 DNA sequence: TGTGCCTGGAGTGTACAGGGGGCAACGGGAGAGACCCAGTACTTC.

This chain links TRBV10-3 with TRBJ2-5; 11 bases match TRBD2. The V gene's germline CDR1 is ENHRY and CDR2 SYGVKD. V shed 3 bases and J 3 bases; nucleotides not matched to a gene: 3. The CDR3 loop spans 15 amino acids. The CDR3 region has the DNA TGTGCCATCAGTGAAGTAGCGGGGGGGAAAGAGACCCAGTACTTC. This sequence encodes CAISEVAGGKETQYF.

The DNA for the CDR3 is TGTGCCAGCAGTTACTCCGGGGGTGGCAATCAGCCCCAGCATTTT. Translated: CASSYSGGGNQPQHF. The V gene is TRBV6-5, the J gene TRBJ1-5; TRBD1 might be the D (5 bases). The CDR3 totals 15 residues. Per the germline V gene, CDR1 is MNHEY and CDR2 is SVGAGI. Trimming left V 0 bases short and J 2 bases short, with 8 bases between.

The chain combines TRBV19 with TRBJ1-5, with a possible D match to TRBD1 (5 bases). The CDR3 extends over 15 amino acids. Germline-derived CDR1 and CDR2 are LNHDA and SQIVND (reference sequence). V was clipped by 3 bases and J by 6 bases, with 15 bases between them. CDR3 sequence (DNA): TGTGCCAGTAGTATCTGGAGGGGAATCCCTCAGCCCCAGCATTTT. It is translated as CASSIWRGIPQPQHF.

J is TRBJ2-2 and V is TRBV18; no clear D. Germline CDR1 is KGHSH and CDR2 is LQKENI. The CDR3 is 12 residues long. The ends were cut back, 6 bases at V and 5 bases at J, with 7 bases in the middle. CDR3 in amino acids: CASSQRTGELFF. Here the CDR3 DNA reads TGTGCCAGCTCGCAGCGAACCGGGGAGCTGTTTTTT.

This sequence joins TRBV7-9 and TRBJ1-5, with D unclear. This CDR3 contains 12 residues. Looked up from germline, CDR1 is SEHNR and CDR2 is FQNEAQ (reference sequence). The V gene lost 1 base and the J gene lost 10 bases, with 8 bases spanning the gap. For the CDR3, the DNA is TGTGCCAGCAGCTTAGGGACTTTCCCCCAGCATTTT. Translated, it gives CASSLGTFPQHF.